The 23 T cell receptor beta chains reported below all come from one sample, sequenced in a study of OX40 agonist ivuxolimab in advanced cancers. Assay: immunoSEQ multiplex PCR; the TCRdb copy retains only in-frame clones and omits some. The data contain about 82,000 clones, roughly 83% of them seen just once; the ten biggest clones take up approximately 0.79%. The sample was CD4+ or CD8+ T cells sorted from blood, taken in a trial of the OX40 agonist ivuxolimab. The receptors derive from an adult with an advanced solid tumor such as melanoma, head and neck, liver or kidney cancer.

This chain joins TRBV5-1 and TRBJ2-2; 8 bases align to TRBD1. Trimming cost V 6 bases and J 5 bases; bases outside gene matches: 6. The germline V gene has CDR1 SGHRS and CDR2 YFSETQ. CDR3 length equals 14 residues. CDR3 in DNA: TGCGCCAGCAAGACAGGGGAGAGAACCGGGGAGCTGTTTTTT. It translates to CASKTGERTGELFF.

The chain employs TRBV7-2 and TRBJ2-5, with 10 bases identical to TRBD1. V shed 1 base and J 4 bases; nucleotides not matched to a gene: 3. The CDR3 is 15 residues long. CDR1 and CDR2 (germline): SGHTA, FQGNSA. CDR3 protein: CASSLGTGGVETQYF. CDR3 coding DNA: TGTGCCAGCAGCTTAGGGACAGGGGGAGTAGAGACCCAGTACTTC.

The chain has TRBV5-4 and TRBJ1-1; 9 nucleotides match TRBD1. Germline CDR1 and CDR2: SGHNT and YYREEE (reference sequence). The CDR3 extends over 15 amino acids. V was clipped by 3 bases and J by 3 bases; unmatched bases: 6. The CDR3 coding sequence is TGTGCCAGCAGCTCCCACAGGGGGCAGGACACTGAAGCTTTCTTT. Protein sequence: CASSSHRGQDTEAFF.

The chain recombines TRBV4-2 with TRBJ1-4; no definite D call. The V end lost 1 base, the J end lost 5 bases, and 8 bases lay between the germline ends. This CDR3 contains 14 residues. Germline CDR1 and CDR2: LGHNA and YNFKEQ. The CDR3 DNA sequence: TGTGCCAGCAGCCAAGTAGCAGGAAATGAAAAACTGTTTTTT. It codes for CASSQVAGNEKLFF.

Here the CDR3 reads CASSAAGGLGYTF. DNA for the CDR3: TGTGCCAGCAGCGCTGCAGGGGGCCTTGGCTACACCTTC. The chain uses TRBV9 and TRBJ1-2; 8 bases line up with TRBD1. Germline V gene sequence: CDR1 SGDLS, CDR2 YYNGEE. The V gene end was trimmed by 3 bases and the J gene end by 7 bases; junction bases not matched to a gene: 5. The CDR3 sequence is 13 residues long.

The CDR3 is CASSPSRGEETQYF. For the CDR3, the DNA is TGTGCCAGCAGCCCCAGTCGGGGAGAAGAGACCCAGTACTTC. The genes are TRBV7-9 and TRBJ2-5; possibly TRBD2 for D (5 bases). The CDR3 totals 14 residues. The germline CDR1 and CDR2 sequences are SEHNR and FQNEAQ (reference sequence). V gave up 5 bases and J gave up 3 bases, with 13 bases separating them.

The V and J genes are TRBV7-2 and TRBJ1-6; 12 bases agree with TRBD1. The CDR3 runs 14 residues. V was clipped by 6 bases and J by 7 bases; unmatched bases: 1. Germline V gene data show CDR1 as SGHTA and CDR2 as FQGNSA. The DNA for the CDR3 is TGTGCCAGCAGGGGGACAGGGGGCAATTCACCCCTCCACTTT. Translation gives CASRGTGGNSPLHF.

The J gene is TRBJ2-3, the V gene TRBV10-3, with 8 bases lining up with TRBD2. Germline V gives CDR1 ENHRY, CDR2 SYGVKD. The CDR3 loop spans 15 amino acids. After removal of 6 bases from V and 7 bases from J, the junction contained 12 bases not matched to a gene. In nucleotides, the CDR3 is TGTGCCATCAGAGCGGTGCGGGAGGATTACAATACGCAGTATTTT. Translation gives CAIRAVREDYNTQYF.

The chain has TRBV5-1 and TRBJ2-5; D unresolved. V was shortened by 5 bases and J by 1 base, with 9 bases between the two germline ends. Germline loops: CDR1 SGHRS, CDR2 YFSETQ. This CDR3 spans 13 amino acids. This CDR3 reads CASRTNTQETQYF. CDR3 DNA: TGCGCCAGCAGAACTAATACCCAAGAGACCCAGTACTTC.

In this sample, this clone turned up a few times. This chain uses TRBV10-3 with TRBJ1-5; D call uncertain. The germline V gene encodes CDR1 ENHRY and CDR2 SYGVKD. There are 12 residues in the CDR3. With 8 bases removed from V and 5 bases from J, the gap between germline ends came to 10 bases. The CDR3 DNA is TGTGCCATCTCCAGCGTAGATCAGCCCCAGCATTTT. Its protein product is CAISSVDQPQHF.

This chain links TRBV7-9 with TRBJ1-1; possible D gene TRBD1, 6 bases. The CDR3 spans 13 residues. The V gene's germline CDR1 is SEHNR and CDR2 FQNEAQ (reference sequence). The germline V and J ends were trimmed by 3 bases and 3 bases, with 8 bases remaining between them. The CDR3, as DNA: TGTGCCAGCAGCTTGACAGGTGACACTGAAGCTTTCTTT. Residues: CASSLTGDTEAFF.

The rearrangement uses TRBV7-3 and TRBJ1-1; D might be TRBD1 (5 bases). CDR1 is SGHTA and CDR2 is FQGTGA in the germline V gene. CDR3 length: 14 amino acids. Trimming cost V 5 bases and J 3 bases, with 13 bases left between them. CDR3 nucleotide sequence: TGTGCCAGCAGCGTCCAGGGTGGGGACACTGAAGCTTTCTTT. Its translation is CASSVQGGDTEAFF.

This chain joins TRBV18 and TRBJ1-2, with D possibly TRBD1 on 5 matching bases. Trimming took 6 bases from V and 7 from J, leaving 12 bases between them. The length of the CDR3 is 12 residues. CDR1 and CDR2 from the germline V gene are KGHSH and LQKENI. CDR3 amino acids: CASSTMGTGYTF. The CDR3 nucleotides are TGTGCCAGCTCCACCATGGGGACTGGCTACACCTTC.

Concerning this clone: Other nucleotide sequences in the sample specify the same CDR3. CDR3 sequence (DNA): TGCGCCAGCAGCCAAGATAGAGCCGGAGGGCAGCCCCAGCATTTT. It translates to CASSQDRAGGQPQHF. This chain joins TRBV4-3 and TRBJ1-5; D is unclear. The germline gives CDR1 LGHNA, CDR2 YSLEER. The CDR3 runs 15 residues. The V gene lost 0 bases and the J gene lost 7 bases, with 13 bases spanning the gap.

This clone was seen a single time. The rearrangement links TRBV18 to TRBJ1-6, with 9 positions matching TRBD1. The J segment lost 1 base and the V segment lost 6 bases, leaving 10 bases of the junction unmatched. The germline V gene encodes CDR1 KGHSH and CDR2 LQKENI. CDR3 length: 18 residues. DNA of the CDR3: TGTGCCAGCTCTCTCCAGGGACAGGGAGAGTCCTATAATTCACCCCTCCACTTT. This sequence encodes CASSLQGQGESYNSPLHF.

The V and J genes are TRBV18 and TRBJ1-4, with 10 bases lining up with TRBD1. Germline CDR1 reads KGHSH; CDR2 reads LQKENI. Trimming cost V 3 bases and J 8 bases; bases outside gene matches: 6. The CDR3 contains 15 residues. CDR3 in amino acids: CASSPSGTGVEKLFF. The CDR3 DNA reads TGTGCCAGCTCACCCTCCGGGACAGGGGTGGAAAAACTGTTTTTT.

Only a few counts were recorded for this clone. The genes are TRBV6-5 and TRBJ2-3; either TRBD1 or TRBD2 may supply D (5 bases each). The V gene lost 6 bases and the J gene lost 8 bases, with 15 bases spanning the gap. Germline values: CDR1 MNHEY, CDR2 SVGAGI. The CDR3 totals 13 residues. Here the CDR3 reads CASSRDPGGTQYF. In DNA, the CDR3 is TGTGCCAGCAGCCGGGACCCCGGAGGTACGCAGTATTTT.

The V call is TRBV7-2, the J call TRBJ2-3; unclear D gene. Trimming removed 5 bases from V and 3 bases from J, with 9 bases in between. Germline CDR1 SGHTA, CDR2 FQGNSA. The CDR3 spans 13 residues. The CDR3 region is CASSTPMTDTQYF. Here the CDR3 DNA reads TGTGCCAGCAGCACCCCCATGACAGATACGCAGTATTTT.

J is TRBJ2-7 and V is TRBV6-4; TRBD2 matches at 9 bases. The CDR3 covers 16 residues. The germline gives CDR1 MRHNA, CDR2 SNTAGT. V was clipped by 9 bases and J by 1 base; unmatched bases: 13. CDR3 sequence: CAREGSGGHRSYEQYF. CDR3 sequence (DNA): TGTGCCAGGGAGGGAAGCGGGGGGCACCGATCCTACGAGCAGTACTTC.

V is TRBV6-5 and J is TRBJ1-2; 10 positions agree with TRBD1. With 5 bases clipped from V and 4 bases from J, the junction kept 4 bases outside the gene matches. The germline V gene encodes CDR1 MNHEY and CDR2 SVGAGI. The CDR3 has 14 residues. CDR3 DNA sequence: TGTGCCAGCAGTCGACAGGGGGCAGGCTATGGCTACACCTTC. Translating it yields CASSRQGAGYGYTF.

The genes are TRBV11-2 and TRBJ2-1; maybe TRBD1 (7 bases). This CDR3 contains 15 residues. Trimming cost V 8 bases and J 2 bases, with 16 bases left between them. In germline, CDR1 is SGHAT, CDR2 FQNNGV. The CDR3 is CASDLGGTAYNEQFF. CDR3 bases: TGTGCCAGCGATTTGGGCGGGACAGCCTACAATGAGCAGTTCTTC. Drawing the rest from reference TRBV11-2 and TRBJ2-1, the complete variable domain is EAGVAQSPRYKIIEKRQSVAFWCNPISGHATLYWYQQILGQGPKLLIQFQNNGVVDDSQLPKDRFSAERLKGVDSTLKIQPAKLEDSAVYLCASDLGGTAYNEQFFGPGTRLTVL.

CDR3 residues: CASSLTSTWFF. The CDR3 bases are TGCGCCAGCAGCTTGACTAGTACTTGGTTCTTC. The chain joins TRBV5-1 to TRBJ2-1; perhaps TRBD2 as D (5 bases). CDR3 length: 11 amino acids. Germline V CDR1 and CDR2: SGHRS, YFSETQ. V shed 1 base and J shed 15 bases, with 11 bases lying between them.

J is TRBJ1-2 and V is TRBV30; TRBD1 is a possible D gene (5 bases). Germline V gene lookup returns CDR1 GTSNPN and CDR2 SVGIG (reference sequence). The CDR3 is 14 amino acids. V lost 1 base to trimming and J lost 1 base, with 10 bases between them. CDR3 DNA: TGTGCCTGGAGTGCGGGACTGAGTAACTATGGCTACACCTTC. As protein: CAWSAGLSNYGYTF. Looking up the rest from reference TRBV30 and TRBJ1-2 gives the full variable domain: SQTIHQWPATLVQPVGSPLSLECTVEGTSNPNLYWYRQAAGRGLQLLFYSVGIGQISSEVPQNLSASRPQDRQFILSSKKLLLSDSGFYLCAWSAGLSNYGYTFGSGTRLTVV.